These 15 T cell receptor beta chains originate from one sample sequenced in a study of blood T cell repertoires in COVID-19. TCRdb's table, derived via immunoSEQ multiplex PCR, lists solely in-frame clones and lacks some. The sample lists over 150,000 clones; about 90% were seen once. The sequencing input was PBMCs or T cells enriched from blood (not recorded which). These receptors were obtained from a woman younger than 30 who had recovered from COVID-19.

The genes are TRBV18 and TRBJ2-5; D unclear. The V end was cut by 6 bases, the J end by 7 bases, with 12 bases between. Germline V lookup: CDR1 KGHSH, CDR2 LQKENI. The CDR3 loop spans 12 amino acids. The CDR3 region is CASSVISGTQYF. The CDR3 nucleotides read TGTGCCAGCTCCGTTATATCGGGGACCCAGTACTTC.

The J gene is TRBJ2-7, the V gene TRBV30; a weak D match, TRBD2 (5 bases). The CDR3 has 13 residues. From germline, CDR1 is GTSNPN and CDR2 SVGIG (reference sequence). Trimming pared 0 bases from V and 2 bases from J, leaving 8 bases between. The CDR3 region has the DNA TGTGCCTGGAGTGTAGGCGGGCCCTACGAGCAGTACTTC. Translated: CAWSVGGPYEQYF.

V gene TRBV7-6 combines with J gene TRBJ2-5, with D possibly being TRBD1 (7 bases). Germline lookup yields CDR1 SGHVS and CDR2 FNYEAQ. The V gene lost 7 bases and the J gene lost 2 bases, with 17 bases spanning the gap. The CDR3 runs to 15 residues. This CDR3 reads CASTLGQGGQETQYF. For the CDR3, the DNA is TGTGCCAGCACCCTGGGGCAGGGGGGACAAGAGACCCAGTACTTC.

V usage is TRBV10-3 and J usage is TRBJ1-3; D not certain. CDR3 length: 15 amino acids. Germline assignment: CDR1 ENHRY and CDR2 SYGVKD. V lost 3 bases and J 2 bases, leaving 11 bases between the germline ends. CDR3: CAISDTARAGNTIYF. In DNA, the CDR3 is TGTGCCATCAGTGACACTGCGAGGGCTGGAAACACCATATATTTT.

This rearrangement joins TRBV10-2 to TRBJ2-3; TRBD1 might be the D (5 bases). CDR1 is WSHSY, CDR2 SAAADI, per germline. Trimming took off 8 bases at V and 2 bases at J, with 17 bases between the two ends. The CDR3 extends over 15 amino acids. The CDR3 nucleotides read TGCGCCAGCGCCGACACGGATGGGGCCACAGATACGCAGTATTTT. This encodes CASADTDGATDTQYF.

This clone was seen a handful of times. Other nucleotide sequences from this sample produce the same CDR3. CDR3 loop: CASSQEGQSSYNSPLHF. CDR3 bases: TGCGCCAGCAGCCAAGAGGGACAGAGTTCCTATAATTCACCCCTCCACTTT. The chain has TRBV4-1 and TRBJ1-6; 7 positions match TRBD1. Germline trimming cut 0 bases from V and 1 base from J; bases unmatched to any gene: 3. Germline-derived CDR1 and CDR2 are MGHRA and YSYEKL. This CDR3 contains 17 residues.

In its sample, this clone was seen a few times. This sequence joins TRBV6-2 or TRBV6-3 and TRBJ2-1; no definite D call. V gave up 2 bases and J gave up 5 bases, with 10 bases separating them. Germline V CDR1 and CDR2: MNHEY, SVGEGT. The CDR3 sequence is 14 residues long. The CDR3 nucleotides read TGTGCCAGCAGTTACAGAGACTCTCACAATGAGCAGTTCTTC. This translates into CASSYRDSHNEQFF.

The chain combines TRBV28 with TRBJ1-6, with 7 nucleotides matching TRBD1. The germline gives CDR1 MDHEN, CDR2 SYDVKM. This CDR3 region has 15 residues. Germline trimming cut 5 bases from V and 9 bases from J; bases unmatched to any gene: 10. This chain's CDR3 is CASSTTGVLLSPLHF. CDR3 nucleotide sequence: TGTGCCAGCAGTACAACAGGGGTTCTGCTTTCACCCCTCCACTTT.

V and J are TRBV19 and TRBJ1-6, with D possibly being TRBD1 (6 bases). This CDR3 spans 16 amino acids. The V gene's germline CDR1 is LNHDA and CDR2 SQIVND (reference sequence). V was pared by 2 bases and J by 0 bases, with 8 bases between. The CDR3 loop is CASSILDSSYNSPLHF. CDR3 nucleotides: TGTGCCAGTAGTATATTGGACAGCTCCTATAATTCACCCCTCCACTTT.

The J gene is TRBJ2-5, the V gene TRBV18; 11 nucleotides line up with TRBD1. Losses at the gene ends were 0 bases for V and 5 bases for J; bases not matched to a gene: 5. The germline V gene encodes CDR1 KGHSH and CDR2 LQKENI. This CDR3 comprises 16 residues. CDR3 in amino acids: CASSPPGQGVSETQYF. The CDR3 nucleotides read TGTGCCAGCTCACCACCGGGACAGGGGGTTTCCGAGACCCAGTACTTC.

The chain carries TRBV13 and TRBJ2-7; TRBD2 aligns across 8 bases. Germline CDR1 reads PRHDT; CDR2 reads FYEKMQ (reference sequence). This CDR3 contains 14 residues. Trimming at V came to 4 bases and at J to 6 bases, leaving 8 bases not matched to a gene. The CDR3 region has the DNA TGTGCCAGCAGCTATAGCGGGGAAGTGCTCGAGCAGTACTTC. Residues: CASSYSGEVLEQYF.

V gene TRBV29-1 combines with J gene TRBJ1-2; perhaps TRBD1 as D (5 bases). The CDR3 spans 14 residues. Germline values: CDR1 SQVTM, CDR2 ANQGSEA. Trimming took off 2 bases at V and 7 bases at J, with 17 bases between the two ends. CDR3 region: CSVERQQALVGYTF. CDR3 coding DNA: TGCAGCGTTGAAAGGCAACAGGCGCTCGTTGGCTACACCTTC.

Written as DNA, the CDR3 is TGTGCCAGCAGTGAAGGACAGGGAGTGGGCGAGCAGTACTTC. It translates to CASSEGQGVGEQYF. This chain connects TRBV2 to TRBJ2-7, with 7 bases lining up with TRBD1. V lost 1 base and J lost 6; bases outside the gene matches: 6. Per germline, CDR1 SNHLY and CDR2 FYNNEI. CDR3 length: 14 residues. The whole variable domain, remainder taken from reference TRBV2 and TRBJ2-7, is EPEVTQTPSHQVTQMGQEVILRCVPISNHLYFYWYRQILGQKVEFLVSFYNNEISEKSEIFDDQFSVERPDGSNFTLKIRSTKLEDSAMYFCASSEGQGVGEQYFGPGTRLTVT.

The J gene is TRBJ2-7, the V gene TRBV28; tentative D call: TRBD2 (6 bases). CDR3 length: 17 amino acids. Germline assignment: CDR1 MDHEN and CDR2 SYDVKM. The V and J ends lost 2 bases and 3 bases respectively, with 20 bases between them. This CDR3 reads CASSLTIGGVRYYEQYF. As DNA, the CDR3 is TGTGCCAGCAGTTTAACGATCGGGGGTGTAAGGTACTACGAGCAGTACTTC.

This chain uses TRBV3-1 (or the pseudogene TRBV3-2) with TRBJ1-2; TRBD1 is a possible D gene (5 bases). V lost 0 bases and J 0 bases, leaving 11 bases between the germline ends. CDR1 is LGHDT and CDR2 is YNNKEL in the germline V gene (reference sequence). The CDR3 is 16 residues long. The CDR3 DNA sequence: TGTGCCAGCAGCCAAGATAGCGGGGCCACTAACTATGGCTACACCTTC. It encodes CASSQDSGATNYGYTF.